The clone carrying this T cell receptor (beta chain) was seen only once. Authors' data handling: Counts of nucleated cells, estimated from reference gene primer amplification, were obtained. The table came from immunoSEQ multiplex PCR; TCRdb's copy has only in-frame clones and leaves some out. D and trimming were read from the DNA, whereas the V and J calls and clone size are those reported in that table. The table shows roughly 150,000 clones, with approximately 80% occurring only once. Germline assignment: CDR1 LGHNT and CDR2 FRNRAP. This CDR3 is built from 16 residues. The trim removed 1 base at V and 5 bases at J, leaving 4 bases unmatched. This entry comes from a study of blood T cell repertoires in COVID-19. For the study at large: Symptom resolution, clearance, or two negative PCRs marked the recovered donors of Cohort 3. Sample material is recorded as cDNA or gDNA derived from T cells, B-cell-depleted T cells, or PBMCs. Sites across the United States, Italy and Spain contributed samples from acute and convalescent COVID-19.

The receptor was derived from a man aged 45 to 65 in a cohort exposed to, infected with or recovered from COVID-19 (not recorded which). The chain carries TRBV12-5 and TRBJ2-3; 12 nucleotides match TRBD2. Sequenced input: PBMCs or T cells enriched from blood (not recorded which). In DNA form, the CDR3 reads TGTGCTAGTGGTTTGGGACTAGCGGGAGCGAAAGATACGCAGTATTTT. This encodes CASGLGLAGAKDTQYF.